The T cell receptor beta chain described here comes from a study of T cells in Graves' hyperthyroidism and ophthalmopathy (dated by TCRdb to between 2018 and 2021). At the level of the whole study: Peripheral blood samples were taken at the time of initial diagnosis, prior to any treatment. TCR Vbeta CDR3 sequencing of 120 to 150 peripheral blood samples (fewer than 45 ophthalmopathy, roughly 72 hyperthyroidism and some 17 progressor patients) is reported in the paper. The 80 to 100 discovery patients were randomly divided into training and test sets at a 7:3 ratio. Prospective prediction of ophthalmopathy was tested in an independent validation cohort consisting of some 20 hyperthyroidism patients and about 17 patients who later progressed to ophthalmopathy. Once sampling was done, hyperthyroidism patients were given methimazole at a starting dose of 30 mg daily, whereas ophthalmopathy patients were given high-dose intravenous methylprednisolone. To identify distinguishing TCR V-J signatures, a discovery cohort of around 100 patients was used, comprising roughly 45 with Graves' ophthalmopathy and 57 with stable Graves' hyperthyroidism. In several Graves' hyperthyroidism patients, the study also compared T-cell repertoires from thyroid tissue with T-cell repertoires from blood. The research as a whole found: During validation, the model predicted progression to ophthalmopathy a median of around 6 months ahead of onset, with roughly 65% sensitivity and 72% to 80% specificity. A 13 V-J signature model separated ophthalmopathy from stable hyperthyroidism, with around 90% sensitivity and about 81% specificity in cross-validation and 80%/75% in testing. Most expanded thyroid clonotypes (frequency above 0.001) were also found in blood, which suggests that blood repertoires may mirror thyroid immune responses. No statistical method was used to set the sample size in advance, and investigators knew the group allocation.

Trimming accounts for 5 bases at V and 5 bases at J, while the number of junction bases matched to no gene is 12. Its CDR3 holds 16 amino acids, cysteine through phenylalanine. Only the CDR3 DNA is retained, 48 bases long and in frame from the first base. CDR1 and CDR2, per the germline V gene, are SGHAT and FQNNGV. Ophthalmopathy patients had moderately to severely active disease, Clinical Activity Score of at least 3, NOSPECS grade of at least 4, and duration under 3 months. Exclusion was applied to patients with uncontrolled infections, other autoimmune diseases, pregnancy or lactation. Diagnoses relied on clinical symptoms, serum thyroxine and TRAb, thyroid ultrasound and orbital computed tomography. PBMCs were isolated from around 10 ml of fresh peripheral blood by Ficoll-Paque density gradient centrifugation. Total RNA was extracted using Trizol reagent, and RNA quality was assessed on an Agilent 2100 Bioanalyzer.

For this clonotype: What this receptor recognizes is not known. The input lacks base qualities; no much larger clone sits a single base away.

The TCR beta CDR3 regions were amplified from the RNA transcripts. For the first round of RT-PCR on the TCR CDR3, the HTBI primer set was used together with the Qiagen OneStep RT-PCR kit. Libraries were constructed in a second round of multiplex PCR, after which size selection and purification were carried out. The libraries were sequenced on an Illumina HiSeq2000 using paired-end 100 bp reads. Per the source publication's procedure: Raw data were processed with SOAPnuke, discarding reads with adapters, uncalled bases, mean Phred below 15, or no exact constant-primer or identifier match. COPE v1.2.5 was used to merge high-quality paired reads, and clonotypes were defined as unique nucleotide sequences. MiTCR v1.1 was used to align clonotypes to the IMGT TRBV, TRBD and TRBJ reference segments. The analysis included only V-J combinations with a frequency above 0.0001, which together covered approximately 99% of the repertoires. A TCS score was defined as the ratio between F50 (clonal expansion) and ExV (chaos), using BLOSUM62-based TCRdist between CDR3 peptides within each V-J. Welch's t-statistics and random forest reduced fewer than 550 V-J features to roughly 13, which were used in a naive Bayes classifier (R e1071). Using fastp trimming at Q25 and MiXCR clonotype assembly, TCRdb reanalyzed the public sequencing data and kept in-frame beta chains. Here each entry gathers all rows of one CDR3 protein and keeps the most common genes and DNA. The V and J calls come from TCRdb's annotation, not from the publication. This sample comprises 350,000 or so distinct CDR3 sequences, 18% of them detected only once. The biggest ten clones account for roughly a sixth of the sample.

This receptor was taken from a woman aged 40 to 49 with Graves' ophthalmopathy. The rearrangement combines TRBV11-2 with TRBJ1-2, with 9 central nucleotides matching TRBD1. Material for sequencing was blood. Read as DNA, the sequence is TGTGCCAGCAGCCCCCCCTCCGGGACAGGGCGATATGGCTACACCTTC. The resulting protein is CASSPPSGTGRYGYTF.